Listed below are T cell receptor beta chains from one sample, sequenced in a study of T cell changes during pregnancy in multiple sclerosis. Clones were read by immunoSEQ multiplex PCR, and TCRdb kept only the in-frame ones, dropping some. The sample shows some 17,000 clones, roughly 80% of them seen only once. This specimen consisted of CD8+ T cells from peripheral blood mononuclear cells, obtained in the third trimester of pregnancy. Every receptor here comes from a female donor in good health, enrolled as a control in a pregnancy study. CDR3s include the opening cysteine and the closing phenylalanine or tryptophan.

v_gene,len,j_gene,CDR3aa
TRBV4-3,16,TRBJ1-1,CASSQLSHQGDTEAFF
TRBV6-1,13,TRBJ2-5,CASSWEGRETQYF
TRBV30,13,TRBJ1-2,CAWSVGPGNGYTF
TRBV29-1,14,TRBJ1-1,CSVDQQGENTEAFF
TRBV6-4,15,TRBJ2-3,CASSELAGGSDTQYF
TRBV10-3,12,TRBJ1-1,CASMGRPFEAFF
TRBV19,13,TRBJ2-7,CASSIGTGMEQYF
TRBV4-2,15,TRBJ2-1,CASSAGQVSYNEQFF
TRBV29-1,14,TRBJ2-5,CSVERAGKGETQYF
TRBV7-2,11,TRBJ1-2,CASSLATGYTF
TRBV27,12,TRBJ2-7,CASEGARNEQYF
TRBV25-1,12,TRBJ2-1,CASSPLINEQFF
TRBV12-5,14,TRBJ1-1,CASGLGQSNTEAFF
TRBV5-4,14,TRBJ1-1,CASSFGQGESRTFF
TRBV5-6,16,TRBJ2-1,CASSLLGLASYNEQFF
TRBV19,15,TRBJ2-2,CASSMSGEGTGELFF
TRBV6-5,15,TRBJ2-6,CASRDRVTGANVLTF
TRBV6-5,15,TRBJ2-1,CASSFLAEDYNEQFF
TRBV6-1,13,TRBJ1-3,CASSDGSGNTIYF
TRBV18,16,TRBJ2-5,CASSLGTSGRPAAQYF
TRBV27,13,TRBJ1-2,CASSLSSLYGYTF
TRBV7-8,15,TRBJ2-1,CASSLAAGELNEQFF
TRBV9,15,TRBJ1-6,CASSEQGENNSPLHF
TRBV18,15,TRBJ2-3,CASSPGQGAADTQYF
TRBV7-6,15,TRBJ2-7,CASSQDLGDFYEQYF
TRBV27,13,TRBJ2-7,CASSLARGREQYF
TRBV7-9,17,TRBJ1-1,CASRDNGWGWTNTEAFF
TRBV6-1,11,TRBJ1-2,CASSGGVGYTF
TRBV27,12,TRBJ2-1,CASSLGGNEQFF
TRBV5-8,14,TRBJ2-5,CASSSGLAGETQYF
TRBV30,14,TRBJ1-4,CAWNTGATNEKLFF
TRBV9,15,TRBJ2-1,CASSVTLSSYNEQFF
TRBV1,15,TRBJ1-5,CTSSQSVQGNQPQHF
TRBV27,15,TRBJ1-3,CASSLRQGAGNTIYF
TRBV13,13,TRBJ1-6,CASSSRQTSPLHF
TRBV2,14,TRBJ1-1,CASSGSIMNTEAFF
TRBV27,15,TRBJ1-1,CASSLSTGKVAEAFF
TRBV28,14,TRBJ2-1,CASGDRGSYNEQFF
TRBV2,14,TRBJ2-1,CASSEISSYNEQFF
TRBV7-9,17,TRBJ2-1,CASSLAGGLAGGREQFF
TRBV7-9,14,TRBJ1-2,CASSPDRTNYGYTF
TRBV19,16,TRBJ1-3,CASSSHARGAGNTIYF
TRBV18,13,TRBJ1-2,CASSPIPGTGYTF
TRBV7-9,13,TRBJ2-1,CASSLGGGDEQFF
TRBV6-5,14,TRBJ1-1,CASSPVQANTEAFF
TRBV2,13,TRBJ2-2,CASTQGGTGELFF
TRBV7-6,18,TRBJ2-6,CASSPGLAGSSGANVLTF
TRBV4-3,16,TRBJ1-4,CASSQSGGGGGEKLFF
TRBV5-4,18,TRBJ1-3,CASSEGQGLDLLGNTIYF
TRBV15,15,TRBJ2-7,CATSPARGGGYEQYF
TRBV30,13,TRBJ1-2,CASPREGNYGYTF
TRBV6-1,15,TRBJ1-2,CASSEGRSTNYGYTF
TRBV11-2,14,TRBJ2-5,CASSHLGGQETQYF
TRBV4-3,15,TRBJ2-1,CASSQAPTGYNEQFF
TRBV2,15,TRBJ2-1,CASSGLAGMDTEQFF
TRBV5-4,18,TRBJ2-3,CASSLELAGGPTTDTQYF